This T cell receptor beta chain was profiled in a study of a mutant IDH1 vaccine in newly diagnosed glioma. Overall study context: An approximately 62% male, about 38% female split and a mean age of roughly 37 years characterized treated patients. Receipt of radiotherapy, temozolomide, or both preceded the study, and most received both.

In this sample, this clone turned up a few times. Time point indicated: baseline, week 1 (first vaccination visit). This sample's treatment: pre-vaccination baseline after standard-of-care therapy. Profiling relied on immunoSEQ multiplex PCR, and the TCRdb table lists in-frame clones only, not all of them. The table has 90,000 to 100,000 clones, about 87% seen once. The CDR3 consists of 16 residues. The V segment lost 2 bases and the J segment 7 bases; nucleotides outside the gene matches: 12. In germline, CDR1 is SGHNT, CDR2 YYREEE (reference sequence). V usage is TRBV5-4 and J usage is TRBJ1-2; 9 bases line up with TRBD1. The TCR originated in a woman aged 50 to 60 with glioma. The sample was PBMCs, taken from a glioma patient treated with radiotherapy, temozolomide or both. This CDR3 reads CASSFTGGGPRLGYTF. For the CDR3, the DNA is TGTGCCAGCAGCTTCACAGGGGGCGGTCCCCGGCTTGGCTACACCTTC.